This passage covers 15 T cell receptor beta chains from one sample sequenced in a study of Ad26.COV2.S vaccination and SARS-CoV-2 variants. Only in-frame clones appear in the TCRdb table, and some are missing; sequencing was by immunoSEQ multiplex PCR. This table has 300,000 to 450,000 clones, 80% to 90% appearing once. Treatment described: some 20 received Ad26.COV2.S at low or high dose, single or two shots; about 5 received placebo; per-sample allocation not given. Vaccine and placebo recipients were sampled on day 63 after the first injection. This specimen was peripheral blood, taken in a trial of Ad26.COV2.S vaccine versus placebo. The receptor source for this set is a person aged 18-65 years who received the Ad26.COV2.S COVID-19 vaccine or a placebo.

V is TRBV5-8 and J is TRBJ2-1, with D unresolved. V lost 1 base and J 9 bases, leaving 11 bases between the germline ends. Germline loops: CDR1 SGHTS, CDR2 YDEGEE. This CDR3 has 13 amino acids. The CDR3 sequence: CASSLSFGGEQFF. CDR3 coding DNA: TGTGCCAGCAGCTTGTCTTTCGGCGGTGAGCAGTTCTTC.

This clone was seen just once. At the DNA level, this CDR3 is encoded by other sequences in the same sample as well. V and J are TRBV18 and TRBJ2-2; tentative D call: TRBD2 (5 bases). CDR1 KGHSH and CDR2 LQKENI come from the germline V gene. The CDR3 length is 13 residues. Trimming removed 3 bases at V and 8 bases at J, with 10 bases between. CDR3 sequence reads: CASSPPGSGELFF. Here the CDR3 DNA reads TGTGCCAGCTCACCTCCGGGATCAGGGGAGCTGTTTTTT.

The rearrangement uses TRBV3-1 (or the pseudogene TRBV3-2) and TRBJ1-1, with TRBD1 as a possible D gene (5 bases). Germline values: CDR1 LGHDT, CDR2 YNNKEL (reference sequence). This CDR3 has 14 residues. V lost 2 bases and J 7 bases, leaving 14 bases between the germline ends. The CDR3 DNA sequence: TGTGCCAGCAGCCAACCTATCGGGGGAAGTGAAGCTTTCTTT. It specifies CASSQPIGGSEAFF.

The chain combines TRBV30 with TRBJ2-3; TRBD1 agrees at 8 bases. Per germline, CDR1 GTSNPN and CDR2 SVGIG (reference sequence). This CDR3 is built from 13 residues. V lost 3 bases, J lost 7 bases, and 6 bases stayed unmatched. The CDR3: CAWRDRVIHTQYF. CDR3 bases: TGTGCCTGGAGGGACAGGGTTATTCATACGCAGTATTTT.

The genes are TRBV6-5 and TRBJ2-7; D uncertain. The CDR3 loop spans 14 amino acids. Germline V lookup: CDR1 MNHEY, CDR2 SVGAGI. V lost 6 bases and J lost 3, with 15 bases in between. CDR3 sequence (DNA): TGTGCCAGCAGAAAATTAGCTTTCGGCTACGAGCAGTACTTC. This encodes CASRKLAFGYEQYF.

The rearrangement joins TRBV12-3 or TRBV12-4 to TRBJ1-2; 7 bases fit TRBD1. Trimming cost V 4 bases and J 7 bases; bases outside gene matches: 3. The CDR3 is 12 residues long. CDR3: CASSSDRVGYTF. CDR3 in DNA: TGTGCCAGCAGTTCCGACAGGGTTGGCTACACCTTC.

The rearrangement joins TRBV2 to TRBJ1-1; the D gene is possibly TRBD1 (5 bases). Germline V gene sequence: CDR1 SNHLY, CDR2 FYNNEI. Trimming cost V 8 bases and J 4 bases, with 20 bases left between them. The CDR3 runs 15 residues. The CDR3 loop is CASGESGLGRTEAFF. DNA for the CDR3: TGTGCCAGCGGGGAGTCTGGGCTGGGGCGCACTGAAGCTTTCTTT.

The sample holds a few counts of this clone. This sequence joins TRBV13 and TRBJ2-5, with D possibly called TRBD1 or TRBD2 (5 bases each). The CDR3 consists of 16 residues. Trimming pared 4 bases from V and 5 bases from J, leaving 20 bases between. CDR1 is PRHDT, CDR2 FYEKMQ, per germline (reference sequence). The CDR3 loop is CASSYSLDITGETQYF. DNA of the CDR3: TGTGCCAGCAGCTATTCCCTGGACATAACGGGGGAGACCCAGTACTTC. The whole variable domain, remainder taken from reference TRBV13 and TRBJ2-5, is AAGVIQSPRHLIKEKRETATLKCYPIPRHDTVYWYQQGPGQDPQFLISFYEKMQSDKGSIPDRFSAQQFSDYHSELNMSSLELGDSALYFCASSYSLDITGETQYFGPGTRLLVL.

A single count supports this clone. The chain recombines TRBV13 with TRBJ2-7; D is perhaps TRBD1 (5 bases). The CDR3 sequence is 14 residues long. Germline V CDR1 and CDR2: PRHDT, FYEKMQ (reference sequence). The ends were cut back, 0 bases at V and 3 bases at J, with 9 bases in the middle. The CDR3, as DNA: TGTGCCAGCAGCTTAGGCAGGCAGGGCTACGAGCAGTACTTC. This translates into CASSLGRQGYEQYF.

This rearrangement joins TRBV19 to TRBJ2-6; no definite D call. The CDR3 runs to 14 residues. Germline CDR1 is LNHDA and CDR2 is SQIVND (reference sequence). V was pared by 6 bases and J by 4 bases, with 10 bases between. DNA of the CDR3: TGTGCCAGTAGACTCGGATCGGGGGCCAACGTCCTGACTTTC. It codes for CASRLGSGANVLTF.

This sequence joins TRBV12-2 and TRBJ2-1; TRBD2 was called by the table and not checked on the DNA. TRBV12-2 has pseudogene status. The CDR3 length is 16 residues. CDR3 DNA: TGTGCAAGTCGCTTAGTACGGCCTAGTGTCTACAATGAGCAGTTCTTC. As protein: CASRLVRPSVYNEQFF.

This chain joins TRBV5-1 and TRBJ1-2, with TRBD1 matching over 10 bases. V gave up 6 bases and J gave up 6 bases; unmatched junction bases: 11. Germline V CDR1 and CDR2: SGHRS, YFSETQ. The CDR3 runs 15 residues. This chain's CDR3 is CASNRADRGLDGYTF. The DNA for the CDR3 is TGCGCCAGCAATAGAGCTGACAGGGGGCTTGATGGCTACACCTTC.

The chain couples TRBV5-1 to TRBJ2-7; the D gene could be TRBD1 or TRBD2 (5 bases each). CDR1 and CDR2 from the germline V gene are SGHRS and YFSETQ. CDR3 length equals 13 residues. V shed 7 bases and J shed 6 bases, with 17 bases lying between them. The CDR3 sequence is CASGDAAFSEQYF. For the CDR3, the DNA is TGCGCCAGCGGGGACGCAGCGTTCTCCGAGCAGTACTTC.

In its sample, this clone was seen many times. Here the CDR3 reads CASSSPQGSNQPQHF. The CDR3 bases are TGTGCCAGCAGTTCCCCGCAGGGGTCCAATCAGCCCCAGCATTTT. The chain couples TRBV6-6 to TRBJ1-5, with D possibly being TRBD1 (6 bases). The V gene's germline CDR1 is MNHNY and CDR2 SVGAGI (reference sequence). The CDR3 totals 15 residues. V gave up 4 bases and J gave up 3 bases, with 13 bases separating them.

Only one count was recorded for this clone. The V call is TRBV7-9, the J call TRBJ2-1, with D unclear. There are 14 residues in the CDR3. The germline V gene encodes CDR1 SEHNR and CDR2 FQNEAQ (reference sequence). Trimming took off 5 bases at V and 0 bases at J, with 8 bases between the two ends. CDR3 sequence reads: CASSPPNSYNEQFF. CDR3 sequence (DNA): TGTGCCAGCAGCCCCCCAAACTCCTACAATGAGCAGTTCTTC.